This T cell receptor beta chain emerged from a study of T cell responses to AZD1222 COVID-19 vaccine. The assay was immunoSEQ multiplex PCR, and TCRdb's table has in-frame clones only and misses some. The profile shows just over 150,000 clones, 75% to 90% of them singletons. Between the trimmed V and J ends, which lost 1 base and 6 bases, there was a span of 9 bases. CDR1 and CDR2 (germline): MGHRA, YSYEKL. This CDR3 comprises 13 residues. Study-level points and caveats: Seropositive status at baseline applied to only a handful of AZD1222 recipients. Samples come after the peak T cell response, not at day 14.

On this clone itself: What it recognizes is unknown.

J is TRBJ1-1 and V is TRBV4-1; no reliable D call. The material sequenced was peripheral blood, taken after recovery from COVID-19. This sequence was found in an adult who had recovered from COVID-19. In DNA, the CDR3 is TGCGCCAGCAGCCAAGGGACGGCACCTGAAGCTTTCTTT. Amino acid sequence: CASSQGTAPEAFF.